The 22 T cell receptor beta chains reported below all come from one sample, sequenced in a study of tumor and adjacent non-tumor tissue in lung cancer. The library came from three nested PCR rounds adapted from ARM-PCR protocols. TCRdb itself ran the multiplex PCR reads through MiXCR, one entry per CDR3 protein. Of about 100,000 distinct CDR3 sequences detected, roughly 60% appear once; the ten largest clones hold roughly 19%. RNA was extracted from bulk tissue without any cell sorting. The normal lung tissue was taken more than 3 cm from the tumor edge. The sample consisted of distant non-tumor lung tissue. These receptors all come from a man aged 25 to 45 with non-small cell lung cancer.

This chain links TRBV29-1 with TRBJ2-7; 12 nucleotides agree with TRBD1. Germline CDR1 reads SQVTM; CDR2 reads ANQGSEA. With V trimmed by 6 bases and J by 10 bases, 25 bases remained unmatched. The CDR3 extends over 18 amino acids. Here the CDR3 DNA reads TGCAGCGTCCCCGGGACAGGGGGCGCGGGACTATCAACCCAGGAACAGTACTTC. This translates into CSVPGTGGAGLSTQEQYF.

This clonotype has a handful of counts. The chain has TRBV20-1 and TRBJ1-5; 7 nucleotides align to TRBD1. The CDR3 runs to 15 residues. V was pared by 6 bases and J by 2 bases, with 10 bases of the junction left unmatched. Germline V CDR1 and CDR2: DFQATT, SNEGSKA (reference sequence). This CDR3 is CSAAGNRGGNQPQHF. DNA of the CDR3: TGCAGTGCCGCCGGCAACAGGGGTGGCAATCAGCCCCAGCATTTT.

This clonotype appeared once. The chain couples TRBV24-1 to TRBJ2-1; 9 bases align to TRBD1. V lost 5 bases to trimming and J lost 1 base; unmatched junction nucleotides: 11. Germline V gives CDR1 KGHDR, CDR2 SFDVKD. The CDR3 loop spans 18 amino acids. The CDR3 loop reads CATSASTPGQGSYNEQFF. The DNA of the CDR3 is TGTGCCACCAGTGCTTCCACCCCGGGACAGGGATCCTACAATGAGCAGTTCTTC.

Details on this clonotype: The junction and the germline gene differ at one end; a read error may be behind it. This chain links TRBV12-3 or TRBV12-4 with TRBJ2-7; no clear D gene. The J call is doubtful: the DNA matches TRBJ2-1 better. CDR3 length: 15 residues. The CDR3 here is CASSLGRQRAYEQFF. The CDR3 nucleotides are TGTGCCAGTAGTTTAGGGCGCCAGCGTGCCTACGAGCAGTTCTTC.

The chain joins TRBV4-2 to TRBJ2-7; possibly TRBD1 or TRBD2 for D (6 bases each). With 4 bases removed from V and 3 bases from J, the gap between germline ends came to 16 bases. This CDR3 region has 15 residues. Germline lookup yields CDR1 LGHNA and CDR2 YNFKEQ. The CDR3 region is CASSPHDGGYYEQYF. CDR3 coding DNA: TGTGCCAGCAGCCCACATGACGGGGGCTACTACGAGCAGTACTTC.

In regard to this clonotype: Given a much more abundant clone one base away, this may be a read error. The chain is built from TRBV5-4 and TRBJ2-3; 14 positions match TRBD2. The J segment lost 5 bases and the V segment lost 9 bases, leaving 11 bases of the junction unmatched. This CDR3 contains 16 residues. The germline gives CDR1 SGHNT, CDR2 YYREEE (reference sequence). The CDR3 DNA follows: TGTGCCATCAAATGGGGACTAGCGGGAGCAATAGATACGCAGTATTTT. Translation: CAIKWGLAGAIDTQYF.

Turning to this clonotype: Given a much more abundant clone one base away, this may be a read error. Likely a read error: the CDR3 ends without its conserved phenylalanine or tryptophan. V and J are TRBV4-1 and TRBJ1-1, with D maybe TRBD1 (6 bases). Germline V gene data show CDR1 as MGHRA and CDR2 as YSYEKL. The CDR3 spans 14 residues. The V end lost 3 bases, the J end lost 2 bases, and 10 bases lay between the germline ends. CDR3 coding DNA: TGCGCCAGCAGCCACCCGGACAGTAACACTGAAGCTTTCTAT. Its translation is CASSHPDSNTEAFY.

There are many counts of this clonotype. The chain employs TRBV6-5 and TRBJ1-6; D ambiguous. The CDR3 is made up of 16 amino acids. Trimming left V 0 bases short and J 4 bases short, with 10 bases between. The V gene's germline CDR1 is MNHEY and CDR2 SVGAGI. CDR3 sequence: CASSYSSRGYNSPLHF. DNA of the CDR3: TGTGCCAGCAGTTACTCGAGCCGAGGTTATAATTCACCCCTCCACTTT.

For this clonotype: A much bigger clone sits one base away, suggesting this may be a read error. The chain is built from TRBV5-1 and TRBJ1-6, with 7 positions matching TRBD1. The CDR3 has 15 residues. The germline CDR1 and CDR2 sequences are SGHRS and YFSETQ. CDR3 bases: TGCGCCAGCAGCCCATCTACAGGGGATAATTCACTCCTCCACTTT. As protein: CASSPSTGDNSLLHF.

In regard to this clonotype: The junction and the germline gene differ at one end; a read error may be behind it. The V call is TRBV20-1, the J call TRBJ2-1; 10 bases align to TRBD2. This CDR3 region has 16 residues. Germline CDR1 and CDR2: DFQATT and SNEGSKA (reference sequence). The CDR3 nucleotides read TGCAGTACTAGAGATCTCCAGCGGGGGGGCTCGAATGAACAGTTCTTC. It specifies CSTRDLQRGGSNEQFF.

This clonotype was picked up a small number of times. CDR3 loop: CASIRDRMNTEAFF. In nucleotides, the CDR3 is TGTGCCAGCATACGAGACAGAATGAACACTGAAGCTTTCTTT. The chain has TRBV11-2 and TRBJ1-1; the D gene is possibly TRBD1 (5 bases). This CDR3 has 14 amino acids. Deletions cut 7 bases from V and 0 bases from J, with 12 bases between. CDR1 is SGHAT, CDR2 FQNNGV, per germline. The full variable domain, completed using reference TRBV11-2 and TRBJ1-1, is EAGVAQSPRYKIIEKRQSVAFWCNPISGHATLYWYQQILGQGPKLLIQFQNNGVVDDSQLPKDRFSAERLKGVDSTLKIQPAKLEDSAVYLCASIRDRMNTEAFFGQGTRLTVV.

This clonotype appeared a single time. The rearrangement uses TRBV20-1 and TRBJ2-5, with 12 bases that match TRBD2. The CDR3 loop spans 16 amino acids. Germline V CDR1 and CDR2: DFQATT, SNEGSKA (reference sequence). The junction had 20 bases not matched to a gene; V was cut back by 5 bases and J by 13 bases. The DNA for the CDR3 is TGCAGTGCTCCACCGTGGGGGACTAGCGGGTGCTCGGCCCGGTACTTC. Translating it yields CSAPPWGTSGCSARYF.

Turning to this clonotype: The junction departs from germline at one end; a sequencing error may be responsible. The chain links TRBV12-3 or TRBV12-4 to TRBJ2-7; no clear D gene. CDR3 length equals 13 residues. The CDR3 sequence is CPSSLGNSDEQYF. The DNA of the CDR3 is TGTCCCAGCAGTCTAGGGAACAGTGACGAGCAGTACTTC.

The chain couples TRBV7-9 to TRBJ1-1; D is possibly TRBD1 (5 bases). Looked up from germline, CDR1 is SEHNR and CDR2 is FQNEAQ (reference sequence). The CDR3 extends over 18 amino acids. The V and J ends lost 1 base and 0 bases respectively, with 18 bases between them. The CDR3 protein is CASSLVPWGRRMNTEAFF. CDR3 bases: TGTGCCAGCAGCTTAGTCCCGTGGGGGAGGCGCATGAACACTGAAGCTTTCTTT.

In regard to this clonotype: At one boundary the junction diverges from the germline segment, which might be a read error. The genes are TRBV11-2 and TRBJ2-7; D is unresolved. From germline, CDR1 is SGHAT and CDR2 FQNNGV. The CDR3 loop spans 13 amino acids. CDR3 DNA sequence: TGTGTCAGCAGCTTATCCAAGCCCTACGAGCAGTACTTC. As protein: CVSSLSKPYEQYF.

Worth noting for this clonotype: A much bigger clone sits one base away, suggesting this may be a read error. The V gene is TRBV11-2, the J gene TRBJ1-1, with TRBD1 as a possible D gene (5 bases). CDR3 length equals 15 residues. Germline lookup yields CDR1 SGHAT and CDR2 FQNNGV. In nucleotides, the CDR3 is TGTGCCAACAGCGTCGAGGGACCCCGAGGGACTGAAGCTTTCTTT. Protein: CANSVEGPRGTEAFF. The whole variable domain, remainder taken from reference TRBV11-2 and TRBJ1-1, is EAGVAQSPRYKIIEKRQSVAFWCNPISGHATLYWYQQILGQGPKLLIQFQNNGVVDDSQLPKDRFSAERLKGVDSTLKIQPAKLEDSAVYLCANSVEGPRGTEAFFGQGTRLTVV.

The CDR3 protein is CAYSRYRDSGNTIYF. Written as DNA, the CDR3 is TGTGCCTACAGCCGGTACAGGGACTCTGGAAACACCATATATTTT. V usage is TRBV11-2 and J usage is TRBJ1-3; weak D call: TRBD1 (6 bases). Germline V gene sequence: CDR1 SGHAT, CDR2 FQNNGV. Deletions cut 11 bases from V and 0 bases from J, with 17 bases between. This CDR3 comprises 15 residues.

Regarding this clonotype: This may arise from a read error, as a much more abundant clone is one base away. J is TRBJ1-1 and V is TRBV10-1, with D uncertain. V was clipped by 9 bases and J by 10 bases, with 12 bases between them. In germline, CDR1 is WNHNN, CDR2 SYGVQD (reference sequence). The CDR3 is 10 residues long. CDR3 nucleotide sequence: TGCGCCAGGCCGGTGATCGCAGCTTTCTTT. Translation: CARPVIAAFF.

Note on this clonotype: At one end the junction does not follow the germline gene, possibly because of a read error. The V gene is TRBV20-1, the J gene TRBJ1-1; D is uncertain. This CDR3 spans 13 amino acids. Looked up from germline, CDR1 is DFQATT and CDR2 is SNEGSKA (reference sequence). CDR3 protein: CIARIREGTEAFF. CDR3 coding DNA: TGCATTGCTAGGATTCGGGAGGGCACTGAAGCTTTCTTT.

Of note for this clonotype: This may be a read error, as it is one base from a much larger clone. The chain employs TRBV20-1 and TRBJ2-1; no firm D call. Germline V gene sequence: CDR1 DFQATT, CDR2 SNEGSKA (reference sequence). The CDR3 covers 14 residues. The germline V and J ends were trimmed by 3 bases and 5 bases, with 14 bases remaining between them. The CDR3 region has the DNA TGCAGTGCTAGTACGCGCCTCAGCCACAATGAGCAGTTCTTC. It specifies CSASTRLSHNEQFF.

Regarding this clonotype: A much bigger clone sits one base away, suggesting this may be a read error. DNA for the CDR3: TGTGCCAGCAACTCAGGAACCGGGACAGGGGGAGAGACCCAGTACTTC. Amino acids: CASNSGTGTGGETQYF. The rearrangement joins TRBV5-5 to TRBJ2-5; TRBD1 matches 11 bases. V dropped 6 bases and J dropped 4; count of bases not matched to a gene: 11. Germline V gene sequence: CDR1 SGHKS, CDR2 YYEKEE (reference sequence). CDR3 size: 16 residues.

This clonotype has only one observation. One end of the junction does not line up with germline, which may come from a read error. The chain combines TRBV11-2 with TRBJ1-2; perhaps TRBD1 as D (6 bases). This CDR3 spans 14 amino acids. The germline CDR1 and CDR2 sequences are SGHAT and FQNNGV. This chain's CDR3 is CARSLGGTSRGYTF. As DNA, the CDR3 is TGTGCCAGGAGCTTAGGGGGGACCTCTCGGGGCTACACCTTC.